This T cell receptor (beta chain) was sequenced for a study of cytomegalovirus exposure and HLA in healthy donors (dated by TCRdb to the late 2010s). For the study in its entirety: In an earlier analysis of under 750 of the donors, approximately 300 Gb of sequence data and 100 million or so unique TCR beta sequences from approximately 180 million T cells were reported. A later genetic analysis used genome-wide SNP genotypes for about 65% of the roughly 670 donors, treating that subset as a discovery cohort. Donor age, sex, ethnicity and CMV serostatus were compiled together with the repertoire data. In a later analysis, previously published TCR beta repertoires from 666 donors were re-analyzed and high-resolution HLA genotyping was added so that TCR occurrence patterns could be studied. An earlier analysis of around 580 of the donors used high-throughput TCR beta sequencing to judge whether each TCR beta V gene segment behaved as functional or pseudogenic. HLA typing included class I and class II loci at four-digit resolution. Along with the roughly 610-subject first cohort, a separate validation cohort of over a hundred different subjects was used. An early release covering approximately 600 HLA-typed donors comprised around 300 gigabases of sequencing data and some 79 million unique TCR sequences. Typing coverage varied by locus: roughly 629-630 donors for A, B, C, DRB1 and DQB1; approximately 500 for DQA1; more than 600 for DPA1; more than 450 for DPB1. Because of strong linkage in the cohort, five DR-DQ haplotypes were treated as single units for association and clustering. Using immunosequencing, the study profiled T cell repertoires from 666 subjects and related those repertoires to cytomegalovirus serostatus. The genetic ancestry cluster associated with self-reported Caucasian donors included approximately 85% of the roughly 400 genotyped donors. Rather than using new phenotypic data, the later analysis identified candidate immune exposures from TCR beta sequences and from how often those sequences occurred across donors. The study combined high-throughput TCR immunosequencing, statistical association of individual TCRs with disease status, and machine learning to predict cytomegalovirus infection status. Across about 370 genotyped donors of the cohort, an average of approximately 240,000 unique TCR beta nucleotide sequences per donor were sequenced, and roughly 17% of those sequences were non-productive. All discovery cohort repertoires had been generated using a single sequencing platform. The study aimed to test whether cataloging public T cell receptors could reveal signatures of past pathogen exposure. Broad study findings and their caveats: Most TCR sequences were seen in very few donors, while some public TCRs were found in many individuals. When HLA alleles, especially DR and DQ, strongly co-occurred, TCR associations were difficult to assign to individual alleles. It was suggested by the authors that the approach could potentially be generalized to other disease states and immunological phenotypes. Correlated functional status among segregating V segments might reflect linkage disequilibrium, but an unknown experimental factor could not be ruled out. The earlier analysis of about 600 of the donors excluded seventeen rarely observed V segments, including chromosome 9 orphons, because counts were too low. At a false discovery rate of 0.05, a later analysis linked about 17,000 TCR beta sequences to specific HLA alleles. Because some donors lacked HLA typing at each locus, the association tests relied only on the typed subset. The study gave a list of over 150 TCR beta chains associated with cytomegalovirus. A later genetic analysis associated a missense DCLRE1C variant with V-gene and J-gene trimming of TCR beta chains, and an independent cohort replicated the association. The cohort was sequenced for TCR beta chains only, and without alpha or paired-chain data the features that could be detected were limited. In a later analysis, the rate of TCR association differed among HLA loci, with DRB1 alleles having the most associated TCRs and HLA-C alleles having the fewest. For the cohort, immune exposure information was limited to CMV serostatus. In a later analysis, most CMV-associated TCR beta chains were found to appear HLA-restricted, with HLA associations seemingly driven largely by CMV exposure. Broadly in line with IMGT annotations, most TCR beta V segments showed up in productive rearrangements about 87% or about 30% of the time in an earlier analysis of roughly 590 of the donors. Some IMGT-functional V segments, including TRBV6-2 and TRBV6-3, could not be distinguished by the 87-base-pair reads and were therefore excluded. A later genetic analysis reported fewer N-insertions in productive TCRs among donors in an Asian-associated ancestry cluster than the approximately 700-donor mean. Compared with equally common non-associated chains, HLA-associated TCR beta chains in a later analysis were more clonally expanded and had lower generation probabilities. In vitro tests confirmed that a few of the cytomegalovirus-associated TCR beta chains recognize cytomegalovirus antigens. The classifier was reported to diagnose cytomegalovirus status with high specificity and sensitivity in both the original cohort and the validation cohort. A further reported finding was that TCR beta sequences accurately predicted the HLA-A and HLA-B alleles for most subjects in the first cohort. The presence/absence analyses assumed that sequencing depth was roughly uniform across donors, and that assumption may not be true. In a later analysis, several top co-occurrence clusters were reported to appear linked to parvovirus B19, influenza, CMV and Epstein-Barr virus. A cluster of highly shared sequence variants was judged likely to represent a technical artifact of the sequencing pipeline.

The library relied on the immunoSEQ multiplex PCR assay. The multiplex PCR relied on a mix of 60 forward primers for TCR Vbeta segments and 13 reverse primers for TCR Jbeta segments. The CDR3 region of rearranged TCR beta genes was amplified from genomic DNA with a multiplex PCR assay. On the Illumina HiSeq System, the amplified TCR beta libraries were sequenced as 87-base-pair reads. The source study handled its data this way. Across the 700 or so repertoires, a later analysis counted approximately 83 million unique TCR beta chains, approximately 10 million of which were shared by at least two donors. A nearest-neighbor algorithm error-corrected the raw reads and collapsed the reads into unique sequences, merging closely related sequences to remove PCR and sequencing errors. To assign V, D and J gene segments, CDR3 sequences were aligned to IMGT reference sequences. For a sequence to be retained, a match of at least six nucleotides to both a V gene segment and a J gene segment was required. Rearrangements were classified as productive when the CDR3 lacked stop codons and remained in frame with V and J, and all other rearrangements were classified as non-productive. CDR3 was defined by IMGT convention, running from the second conserved V-encoded cysteine to the conserved J-encoded phenylalanine. The earlier analysis of 450 to 750 of the donors excluded any sequence lacking an unambiguous match to a single V gene segment. An earlier analysis of just under 600 of the donors called V segments functional above 56.7% productive rearrangements and segregating when the between-donor standard deviation exceeded 5%. A statistical classification framework was built to diagnose cytomegalovirus status from the catalog of TCR beta chain sequences. V and J gene assignment, in a later analysis, came from comparing TCR nucleotide sequences with IMGT/GENE-DB human TR gene sequences. The TCRdist pipeline was used in a later analysis to assign CDR3 sequences and most-parsimonious VDJ recombination scenarios. In a later analysis, each TCR beta chain was defined by its CDR3 amino acid sequence together with its V-gene family, and reads without a unique V-gene family were excluded. A later analysis removed over 500 highly shared, low-generation-probability nucleotide sequences to deal with suspected cross-contamination and a sequencing artifact. For each public chain, a later analysis derived a clonal expansion index from normalized ranks of inferred template counts within each repertoire. Generation probabilities in a later analysis came from a VDJ recombination model fitted to out-of-frame rearrangements, and those results were checked against IGoR. In a later analysis, hypergeometric tests were used to score TCR-TCR, TCR-HLA and TCR-CMV co-occurrence, with a repertoire-size bias correction applied to TCR pairs. In a later analysis, false discovery rates were estimated by permuting HLA or CMV assignments 20 times. In a later analysis, co-occurring TCRs were grouped with DBSCAN, and TCRdist sequence similarity was added when clustering was performed within HLA-allele-positive subsets. Repertoires with fewer than 30,000 or more than 120,000 public chains were left out of co-occurrence clustering, as were five repertoires with anomalous nucleotide sharing. Imported from immuneACCESS, the table was reduced by TCRdb to in-frame sequences with V and J called. These copies leave out some clones; in studies compared against another copy, an unresolved V gene accounts for under half, and the cause of the remainder is not known. The V and J calls and clone size are taken from that table; D and trimming were inferred from the DNA. This sample lists about 120,000 clones; roughly three fifths were detected once. Together, the top ten hold roughly 8.6% of the sample.

Worth noting for this clone: The target of this receptor is not known. No base quality values were provided; no much bigger clone lies one nucleotide off.

The CDR3 numbers 11 residues from cysteine through phenylalanine. The read is trimmed to its CDR3 DNA, 33 bases read in frame from base 1. The germline V gene (reference sequence) specifies GTSNPN as CDR1 and SVGIG as CDR2. V lost 4 bases and J lost 6 bases; the stretch between them is 6 bases long. In total, just over 650 healthy bone marrow donors made up the cohort. Cohort members were all nominally healthy when sampled, although unrecorded immune exposures were likely present. The donor was CMV seropositive and was included in the group of around 300 seropositive cohort members. Each donor provided a peripheral blood sample, and peripheral blood mononuclear cells were used for TCR beta sequencing. Genomic DNA was extracted from the blood cell samples with the Qiagen DNeasy Blood Extraction Kit.

Sequenced input: PBMCs. Here the chain combines TRBV30 and TRBJ2-2; the D gene is unclear. The source is a woman aged 40 to 50 in good health and CMV-seropositive. The CDR3 is CAWTFSGELFF. In nucleotides, the sequence is TGTGCCTGGACTTTTTCCGGGGAGCTGTTTTTT.